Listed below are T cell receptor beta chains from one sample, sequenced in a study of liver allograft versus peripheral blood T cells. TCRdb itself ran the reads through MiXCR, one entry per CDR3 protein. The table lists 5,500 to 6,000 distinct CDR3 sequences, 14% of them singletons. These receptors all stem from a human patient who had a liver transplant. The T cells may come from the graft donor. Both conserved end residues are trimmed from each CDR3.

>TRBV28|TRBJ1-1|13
ASRPPGGLNTEAF
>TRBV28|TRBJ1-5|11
ASKTGINQPQH
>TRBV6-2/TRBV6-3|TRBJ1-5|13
ASRRSGGNNQPQH
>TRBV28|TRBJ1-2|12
ASSLMGLEYGYT
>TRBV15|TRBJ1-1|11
ATSRLMNTEAF
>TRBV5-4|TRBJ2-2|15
ASSPSLVGGYTGELF
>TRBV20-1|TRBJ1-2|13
SAREGGGVKDGYT
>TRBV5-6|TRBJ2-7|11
ASSSTGSYEQY
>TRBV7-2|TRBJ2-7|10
ASSFYQGEQY
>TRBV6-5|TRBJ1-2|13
ASSYSGPSGNGYT
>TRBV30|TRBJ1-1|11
AWRMWGDTEAF
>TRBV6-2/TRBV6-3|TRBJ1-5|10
ASRDTNQPQH
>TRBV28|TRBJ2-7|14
ASSHPGGAFPYEQY
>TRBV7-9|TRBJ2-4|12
ASSLAAGGNIQY
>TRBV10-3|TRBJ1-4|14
AISERAGTGDEKLF
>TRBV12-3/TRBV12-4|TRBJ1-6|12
ASSLGQGGSPLH
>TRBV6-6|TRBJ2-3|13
ASSPGQRGTDTQY
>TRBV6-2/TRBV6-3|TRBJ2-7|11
ASRRAGDYEQY